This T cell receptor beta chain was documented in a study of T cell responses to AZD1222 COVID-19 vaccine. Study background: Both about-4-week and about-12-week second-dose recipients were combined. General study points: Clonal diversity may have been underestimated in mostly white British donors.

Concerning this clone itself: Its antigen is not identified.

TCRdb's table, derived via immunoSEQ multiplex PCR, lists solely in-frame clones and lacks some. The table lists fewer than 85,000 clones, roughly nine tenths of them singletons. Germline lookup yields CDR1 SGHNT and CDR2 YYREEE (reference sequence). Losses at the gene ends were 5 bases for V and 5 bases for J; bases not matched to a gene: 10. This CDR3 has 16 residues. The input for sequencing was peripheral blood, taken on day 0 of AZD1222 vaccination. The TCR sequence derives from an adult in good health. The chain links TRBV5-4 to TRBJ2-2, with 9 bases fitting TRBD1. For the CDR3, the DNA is TGTGCCAGCAGGGTGTGGGACAGGGCAAAGACCGGGGAGCTGTTTTTT. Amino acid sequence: CASRVWDRAKTGELFF.